Given below is one TCR beta chain in context. What it binds is unknown. The method was immunoSEQ multiplex PCR; TCRdb's version includes in-frame clones alone and lacks a portion of them. This table has around 4,200 clones, about 67% appearing once. The CDR3 sequence is 13 residues long. V was pared by 5 bases and J by 4 bases, with 11 bases between. Per the germline V gene, CDR1 is MDHEN and CDR2 is SYDVKM. The record originates from a study of lymphopenia after photon versus proton radiotherapy. Findings of the study overall: Under photons, naive T cells and diversity fell while effector/memory populations rose. In patients who died, overall survival fell as post-nadir TCR diversity dropped more. After the lymphocyte nadir, photon-treated repertoires showed oligoclonal expansion, especially of CD8+ Temra cells.

The clonotype comes from an elderly man with esophageal cancer. The specimen was peripheral blood, collected from a patient treated with proton-based radiotherapy. The J gene is TRBJ2-5, the V gene TRBV28; no reliable D call. The CDR3, as DNA: TGTGCCAGCAGTCTATCTCCCGTAGAGACCCAGTACTTC. Its protein is CASSLSPVETQYF.